These 2 T cell receptor beta chains share one sample of origin, sequenced in a study of T cell responses to AZD1222 COVID-19 vaccine. Repertoires were generated with immunoSEQ multiplex PCR, while TCRdb's copy carries only in-frame clones and drops some. The profile shows about 180,000 clones, 85% to 95% of them singletons. The material sequenced was peripheral blood, taken 28 days after the second AZD1222 dose. These receptors were collected from an adult who received the AZD1222 COVID-19 vaccine.

The chain has TRBV19 and TRBJ1-6; TRBD1 might be the D (5 bases). Germline loops: CDR1 LNHDA, CDR2 SQIVND (reference sequence). The CDR3 has 17 amino acids. The V and J ends lost 4 bases and 6 bases respectively, with 19 bases between them. CDR3 nucleotide sequence: TGTGCCAGTAGTAAGAGCAGGGAATACAGTCCTAATTCACCCCTCCACTTT. This encodes CASSKSREYSPNSPLHF.

CDR3 coding DNA: TGTGCCAGTAGTACAGGGGGGTCCCATGAAGCTTTCTTT. It codes for CASSTGGSHEAFF. V gene TRBV19 combines with J gene TRBJ1-1; TRBD1 agrees at 7 bases. Germline V gene data show CDR1 as LNHDA and CDR2 as SQIVND (reference sequence). The V and J ends lost 4 bases and 7 bases, in that order; junction bases with no gene match: 6. This CDR3 has 13 amino acids.